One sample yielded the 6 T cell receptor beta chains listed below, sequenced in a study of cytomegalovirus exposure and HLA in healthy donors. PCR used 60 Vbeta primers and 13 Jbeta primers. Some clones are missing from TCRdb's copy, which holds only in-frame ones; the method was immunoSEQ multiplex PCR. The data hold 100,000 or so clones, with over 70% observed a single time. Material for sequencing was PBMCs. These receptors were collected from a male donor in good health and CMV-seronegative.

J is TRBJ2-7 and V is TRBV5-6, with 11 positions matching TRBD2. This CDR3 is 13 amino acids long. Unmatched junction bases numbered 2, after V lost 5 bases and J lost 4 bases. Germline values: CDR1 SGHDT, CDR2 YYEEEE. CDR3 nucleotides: TGTGCCAGCAGACTAGCGGGGGAGTACGAGCAGTACTTC. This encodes CASRLAGEYEQYF. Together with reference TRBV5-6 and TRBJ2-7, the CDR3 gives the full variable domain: DAGVTQSPTHLIKTRGQQVTLRCSPKSGHDTVSWYQQALGQGPQFIFQYYEEEERQRGNFPDRFSGHQFPNYSSELNVNALLLGDSALYLCASRLAGEYEQYFGPGTRLTVT.

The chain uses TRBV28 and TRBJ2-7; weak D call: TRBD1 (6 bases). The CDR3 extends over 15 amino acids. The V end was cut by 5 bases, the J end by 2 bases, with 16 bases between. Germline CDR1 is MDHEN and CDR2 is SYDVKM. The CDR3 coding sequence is TGTGCCAGCAGTCCCCCGGACAGACCTCCCTACGAGCAGTACTTC. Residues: CASSPPDRPPYEQYF. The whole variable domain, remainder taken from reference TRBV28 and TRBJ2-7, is DVKVTQSSRYLVKRTGEKVFLECVQDMDHENMFWYRQDPGLGLRLIYFSYDVKMKEKGDIPEGYSVSREKKERFSLILESASTNQTSMYLCASSPPDRPPYEQYFGPGTRLTVT.

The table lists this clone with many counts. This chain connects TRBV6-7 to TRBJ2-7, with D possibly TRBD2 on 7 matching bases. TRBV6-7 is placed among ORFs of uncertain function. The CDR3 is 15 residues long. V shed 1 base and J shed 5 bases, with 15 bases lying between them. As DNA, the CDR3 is TGTGCCAGCAGTTACTTCCGGGGGGCTCCGAACGAGCAGTACTTC. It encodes CASSYFRGAPNEQYF.

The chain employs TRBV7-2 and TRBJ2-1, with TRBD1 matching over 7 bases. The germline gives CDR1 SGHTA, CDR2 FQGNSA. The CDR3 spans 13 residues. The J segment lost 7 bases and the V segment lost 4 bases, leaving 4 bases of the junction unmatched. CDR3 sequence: CASSSATGNEQFF. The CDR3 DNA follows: TGTGCCAGCAGCTCTGCGACAGGGAATGAGCAGTTCTTC.

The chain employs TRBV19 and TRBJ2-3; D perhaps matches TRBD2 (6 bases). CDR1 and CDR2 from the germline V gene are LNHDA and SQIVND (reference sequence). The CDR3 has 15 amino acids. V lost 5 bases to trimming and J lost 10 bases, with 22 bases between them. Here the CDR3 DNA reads TGTGCCAGTAGTTTTCGACTAGGTAACGAGCAAGCGCAGTATTTT. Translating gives CASSFRLGNEQAQYF.

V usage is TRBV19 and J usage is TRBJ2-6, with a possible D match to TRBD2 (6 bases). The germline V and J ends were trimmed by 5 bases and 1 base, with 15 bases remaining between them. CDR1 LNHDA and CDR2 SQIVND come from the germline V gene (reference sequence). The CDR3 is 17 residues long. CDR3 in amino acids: CASSPPPGGSGANVLTF. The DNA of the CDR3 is TGTGCCAGTAGTCCTCCCCCTGGGGGGTCTGGGGCCAACGTCCTGACTTTC. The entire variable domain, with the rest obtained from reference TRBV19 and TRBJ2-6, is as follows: DGGITQSPKYLFRKEGQNVTLSCEQNLNHDAMYWYRQDPGQGLRLIYYSQIVNDFQKGDIAEGYSVSREKKESFPLTVTSAQKNPTAFYLCASSPPPGGSGANVLTFGAGSRLTVL.